This T cell receptor beta chain was retrieved from a study of post-analysis software for immune sequencing data. The ends were cut back, 6 bases at V and 4 bases at J, with 19 bases in the middle. The CDR3 is 16 amino acids. As to this clonotype: The target antigen is unknown.

Libraries were made from TCR beta cDNA, and they carried unique molecular identifiers. The source material, roughly 0.9 to 11 million T cells, gave rise to 400,000 to 550,000 cDNA molecules. TCRdb re-derived calls from the PCR reads in MiXCR, one entry per CDR3 protein. Of 740,000 or so distinct CDR3 sequences in the sample, about 53% were seen once. Study results and caveats: Five or six TRBV segments, TRBV5-6, TRBV5-1 and TRBV20-1 among them, were found more frequent in patients than controls. The study found significantly lower normalized Chao1 diversity in multiple sclerosis patients than in controls.

This sequence was found in a girl between 10 and 17 years old with multiple sclerosis. The rearrangement uses TRBV12-3 or TRBV12-4 and TRBJ2-4; possibly TRBD2 for D (6 bases). The sample was blood. The CDR3 is CASSPRPGLDKNIQYF. CDR3 coding DNA: TGTGCCAGCAGCCCCCGACCGGGACTGGATAAAAACATTCAGTACTTC.